Listed here are 9 T cell receptor beta chains from one sample, sequenced in a study of blood T cells in healthy people across ages. A J-beta primer mix and a sample-barcoded 5' primer were used in a second PCR of roughly 6 to 12 cycles. TCRdb fed the 5' RACE reads into MiXCR, producing one record per CDR3 protein. The profile shows 600,000 to 850,000 distinct CDR3 sequences, 35% to 45% of them singletons. Input material: blood. All receptors come from a woman aged 60 to 75 in good health.

This clonotype was seen once. One end of the junction varies from germline; a read error may be responsible. The chain links TRBV7-2 to TRBJ2-3, with D perhaps TRBD2 (5 bases). Germline-derived CDR1 and CDR2 are SGHTA and FQGNSA. The CDR3 contains 15 residues. CDR3 DNA: TGTGCCAGCAGCCGTAATCTCGGGGTAGAAAATACGCGGTATTTT. Translation gives CASSRNLGVENTRYF.

The chain recombines TRBV4-3 with TRBJ2-1, with TRBD1 as a possible D gene (5 bases). Trimming took off 0 bases at V and 0 bases at J, with 6 bases between the two ends. The CDR3 is 15 amino acids. Germline-derived CDR1 and CDR2 are LGHNA and YSLEER. The CDR3 nucleotides read TGCGCCAGCAGCCAAGAAGGGGACTCCTACAATGAGCAGTTCTTC. The encoded protein is CASSQEGDSYNEQFF.

This clonotype came up a few times. The V and J genes are TRBV10-3 and TRBJ2-3; unclear D gene. This CDR3 has 14 amino acids. V gave up 0 bases and J gave up 1 base, with 5 bases separating them. The germline V gene encodes CDR1 ENHRY and CDR2 SYGVKD. The CDR3 protein is CAISESVGTDTQYF. CDR3 nucleotide sequence: TGTGCCATCAGTGAGTCCGTAGGCACAGATACGCAGTATTTT.

V gene TRBV6-5 combines with J gene TRBJ1-5, with D possibly TRBD1 on 6 matching bases. This CDR3 is built from 14 residues. Trimming stripped 6 bases from V and 3 bases from J, with 12 bases between. Germline CDR1 is MNHEY and CDR2 is SVGAGI. The CDR3 is CASRAQGHNQPQHF. CDR3 in DNA: TGTGCCAGCAGAGCTCAGGGGCACAATCAGCCCCAGCATTTT.

A few counts support this clonotype. This chain uses TRBV11-1 with TRBJ1-1; possible D gene TRBD1, 5 bases. Trimming cost V 2 bases and J 4 bases, with 14 bases left between them. This CDR3 region has 15 residues. Germline CDR1 is SGHAT and CDR2 is FQDESV (reference sequence). CDR3 in amino acids: CASSLTPGMGTEAFF. CDR3 nucleotide sequence: TGTGCCAGCAGCTTAACTCCAGGGATGGGCACTGAAGCTTTCTTT. The full variable domain, with the rest looked up from reference TRBV11-1 and TRBJ1-1, is EAEVAQSPRYKITEKSQAVAFWCDPISGHATLYWYRQILGQGPELLVQFQDESVVDDSQLPKDRFSAERLKGVDSTLKIQPAELGDSAMYLCASSLTPGMGTEAFFGQGTRLTVV.

For this clonotype: This could be a read error, since a much larger clone is one nucleotide away. V and J are TRBV6-2 or TRBV6-3 and TRBJ1-2, with D hard to call. Trimming took 0 bases from V and 6 from J, leaving 11 bases between them. This CDR3 spans 14 amino acids. The germline CDR1 and CDR2 sequences are MNHEY and SVGEGT. For the CDR3, the DNA is TGTGCCAGCAGTTACTCGACCAGCTCCCATGGCTACACCTTC. This codes for CASSYSTSSHGYTF.

The chain employs TRBV20-1 and TRBJ2-5, with unresolved D. In germline, CDR1 is DFQATT, CDR2 SNEGSKA (reference sequence). V dropped 0 bases and J dropped 11 bases, with 16 bases sitting between them. The CDR3 covers 13 residues. In nucleotides, the CDR3 is TGCAGTGCTAGAGATCAGGTTTACAATGAGCAGTACTTC. This translates into CSARDQVYNEQYF.

In its sample, this clonotype was seen a few times. CDR3 residues: CSARGLGTPNTGELFF. The CDR3 nucleotides read TGCAGTGCTAGGGGGCTCGGGACACCAAACACCGGGGAGCTGTTTTTT. The rearrangement joins TRBV20-1 to TRBJ2-2; TRBD1 might be the D (6 bases). Trimming cost V 3 bases and J 2 bases, with 16 bases left between them. CDR1 is DFQATT, CDR2 SNEGSKA, per germline (reference sequence). The CDR3 has 16 residues.

Notes on this clonotype: The junction does not match germline at one end; this may be a read error. The rearrangement joins TRBV29-1 to TRBJ2-3; 8 bases align to TRBD2. The germline CDR1 and CDR2 sequences are SQVTM and ANQGSEA. There are 14 residues in the CDR3. CDR3 region: CSVVLAGFTGTQYF. The CDR3 DNA reads TGCAGCGTTGTTCTAGCGGGTTTTACAGGTACGCAGTATTTT.